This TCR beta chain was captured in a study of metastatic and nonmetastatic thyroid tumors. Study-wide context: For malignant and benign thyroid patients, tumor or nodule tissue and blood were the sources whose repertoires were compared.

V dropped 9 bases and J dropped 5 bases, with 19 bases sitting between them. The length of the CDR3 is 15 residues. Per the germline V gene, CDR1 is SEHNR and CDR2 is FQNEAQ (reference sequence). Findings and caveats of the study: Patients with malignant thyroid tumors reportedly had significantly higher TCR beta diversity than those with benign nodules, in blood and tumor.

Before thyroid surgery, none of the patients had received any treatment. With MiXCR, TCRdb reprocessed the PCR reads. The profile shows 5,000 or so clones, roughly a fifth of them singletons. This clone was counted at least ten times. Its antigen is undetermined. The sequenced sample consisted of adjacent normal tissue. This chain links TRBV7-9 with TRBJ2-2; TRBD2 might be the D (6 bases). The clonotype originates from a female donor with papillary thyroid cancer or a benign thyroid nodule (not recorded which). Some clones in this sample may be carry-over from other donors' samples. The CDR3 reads CASMGRDVETGELFF. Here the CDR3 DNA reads TGTGCCAGTATGGGGCGGGACGTCGAGACCGGGGAGCTGTTTTTT.